This record looks at one T cell receptor (beta chain) sequence and its context. What it recognizes is unknown. The data are from a study of beta chain features in type 1 diabetes. CDR1 is DFQATT and CDR2 is SNEGSKA in the germline V gene (reference sequence). The length of the CDR3 is 11 residues. V gave up 3 bases and J gave up 6 bases, with 6 bases separating them. Reverse transcription of all isolated RNA meant that expressed TCRB transcripts were sequenced. Sequencing used immunoSEQ multiplex PCR; TCRdb keeps in-frame clones, though not all of them. The table includes 250,000 to 350,000 clones, roughly an eighth detected once. Study-level points and caveats: Patients' naive, central memory and Treg TCRB repertoires seemed closer to one another than those of healthy donors. Type 1 diabetes patients had TCRB CDR3s that were shorter (moderately but significantly so) in all four CD4+ subsets.

The sequence was obtained from a man aged 30-40 years with type 1 diabetes. The rearrangement joins TRBV20-1 to TRBJ2-4; D unresolved. Sample: naive CD4+ T cells from blood. CDR3 region: CSASWLNIQYF. The CDR3 nucleotides are TGCAGTGCTAGCTGGCTAAACATTCAGTACTTC.